This T cell receptor beta chain is from a study of shared T cell receptors in the human thymus. Assay used: immunoSEQ multiplex PCR; TCRdb lists only in-frame clones, some missing. The top ten clones hold approximately 0.0097% of a sample with hundreds of thousands of clones, over 75% of them seen once. V shed 1 base, J shed 8 bases, and the junction held 9 bases outside the gene matches. This CDR3 has 17 amino acids. Germline V lookup: CDR1 LNHDA, CDR2 SQIVND (reference sequence). This sample also belongs to another study, concerning human thymus T cells.

This chain joins TRBV19 and TRBJ2-1, with TRBD2 matching over 12 bases. This sequence was found in a boy under two years old with a congenital heart defect. Sample: thymocytes. The DNA of the CDR3 is TGTGCCAGTAGTATAGGCGGACTAGCGGGAAGCGGGTATGAGCAGTTCTTC. It codes for CASSIGGLAGSGYEQFF.